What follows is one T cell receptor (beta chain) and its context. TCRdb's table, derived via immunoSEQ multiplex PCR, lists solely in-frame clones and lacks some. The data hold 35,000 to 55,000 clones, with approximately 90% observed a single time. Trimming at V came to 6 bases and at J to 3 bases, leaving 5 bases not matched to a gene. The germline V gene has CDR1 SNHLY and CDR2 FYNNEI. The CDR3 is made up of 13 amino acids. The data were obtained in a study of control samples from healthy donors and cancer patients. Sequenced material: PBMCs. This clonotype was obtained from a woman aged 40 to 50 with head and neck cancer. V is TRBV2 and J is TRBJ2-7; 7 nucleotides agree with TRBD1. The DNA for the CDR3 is TGTGCCAGCAGAAAGGGACAGTACTACGAGCAGTACTTC. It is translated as CASRKGQYYEQYF.